This TCR beta chain was obtained from a study of cytomegalovirus exposure and HLA in healthy donors. Sequencing was performed with immunoSEQ multiplex PCR; in TCRdb, only in-frame clones are kept and a portion is missing. The top ten hold about 7.2% of the sample, which has 150,000 to 200,000 clones, about 89% seen once. As to this clone: As yet, its antigen is unknown.

The CDR3 extends over 13 amino acids. Between the trimmed V and J ends, which lost 5 bases and 5 bases, there was a span of 12 bases. From germline, CDR1 is MNHEY and CDR2 SVGAGI. Study-level points and caveats: The study recorded over 150 TCR beta chains that were cytomegalovirus-associated.

The source of this sequence is a man younger than 40 in good health and CMV-seropositive. This chain joins TRBV6-5 and TRBJ1-1, with D unclear. Sequencing was performed on PBMCs. The CDR3 reads CASSHPYGTEAFF. The CDR3, as DNA: TGTGCCAGCAGTCACCCCTACGGTACTGAAGCTTTCTTT.